This T cell receptor (beta chain) is drawn from a study of blood T cell repertoires in COVID-19. The method was immunoSEQ multiplex PCR; TCRdb's version includes in-frame clones alone and lacks a portion of them. The sample has 270,000 or so clones; about nine tenths are singletons. Germline CDR1 is SGDLS and CDR2 is YYNGEE. Between the trimmed V and J ends, which lost 7 bases and 2 bases, there was a span of 13 bases. CDR3 length: 13 amino acids. The receptor was derived from a middle-aged woman who had recovered from COVID-19. The chain recombines TRBV9 with TRBJ2-7; possibly TRBD1 for D (6 bases). The specimen was peripheral blood. CDR3: CASGGGPTYEQYF. CDR3 in DNA: TGTGCCAGCGGTGGGGGCCCGACCTACGAGCAGTACTTC.